What follows describes a single T cell receptor beta chain. What it binds is unknown. Amplification used 60 Vbeta primers and 13 Jbeta primers. Assay: immunoSEQ multiplex PCR; the TCRdb copy retains only in-frame clones and omits some. The sample includes roughly 100,000 clones, roughly 82% of them seen just once. The sample comes from a study of cytomegalovirus exposure and HLA in healthy donors. CDR3 length equals 14 residues. V gave up 0 bases and J gave up 9 bases; unmatched junction bases: 5. CDR1 and CDR2 (germline): LGHNA, YNFKEQ. Findings and caveats of the study: Presence/absence analyses rested on an assumption that sequencing depth was roughly uniform across donors. Apparent HLA restriction characterized most CMV-associated TCR beta chains in a later analysis.

The rearrangement links TRBV4-2 to TRBJ2-1; 7 bases align to TRBD1. The specimen sequenced was PBMCs. This receptor was taken from a man in his fifties in good health and CMV-seronegative. The CDR3 is CASSQDEGGIEQFF. CDR3 bases: TGTGCCAGCAGCCAAGACGAAGGGGGCATTGAGCAGTTCTTC.